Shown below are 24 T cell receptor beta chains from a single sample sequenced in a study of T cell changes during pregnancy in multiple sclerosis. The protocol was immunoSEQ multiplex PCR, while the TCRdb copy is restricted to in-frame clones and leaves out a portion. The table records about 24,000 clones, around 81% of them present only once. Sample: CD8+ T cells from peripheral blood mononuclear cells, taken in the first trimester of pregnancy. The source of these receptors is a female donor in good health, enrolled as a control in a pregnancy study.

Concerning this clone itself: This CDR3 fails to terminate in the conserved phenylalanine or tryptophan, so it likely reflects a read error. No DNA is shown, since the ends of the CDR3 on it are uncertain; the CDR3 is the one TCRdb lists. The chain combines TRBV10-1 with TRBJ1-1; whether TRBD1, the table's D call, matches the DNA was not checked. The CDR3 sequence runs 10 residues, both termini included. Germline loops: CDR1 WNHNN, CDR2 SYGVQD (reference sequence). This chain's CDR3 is CATGGQGLSV.

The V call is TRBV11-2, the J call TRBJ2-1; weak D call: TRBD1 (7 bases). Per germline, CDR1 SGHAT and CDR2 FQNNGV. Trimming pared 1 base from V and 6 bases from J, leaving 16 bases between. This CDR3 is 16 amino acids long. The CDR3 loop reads CASSLVFRGVGNEQFF. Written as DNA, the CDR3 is TGTGCCAGCAGCTTAGTTTTCAGGGGGGTGGGCAATGAGCAGTTCTTC.

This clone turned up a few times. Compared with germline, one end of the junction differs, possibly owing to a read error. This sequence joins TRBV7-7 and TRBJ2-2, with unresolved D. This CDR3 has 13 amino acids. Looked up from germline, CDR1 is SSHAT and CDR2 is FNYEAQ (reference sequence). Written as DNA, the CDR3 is TGTGCTAGCAGCCTAGGGCTTTCCGGGGAGCTGTTTTTT. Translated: CASSLGLSGELFF.

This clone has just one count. CDR3 nucleotide sequence: TGTGCCAGCAGCTACTCCGGGACAGGGGGCTCCCTTGACTATGGCTACACCTTC. This encodes CASSYSGTGGSLDYGYTF. The chain joins TRBV28 to TRBJ1-2, with 12 bases fitting TRBD1. Germline CDR1 reads MDHEN; CDR2 reads SYDVKM. The CDR3 is 18 amino acids. Trimming cost V 6 bases and J 3 bases; bases outside gene matches: 14.

The CDR3 sequence is CASSLVPSDTQYF. The CDR3 DNA reads as TGTGCCAGCAGCTTAGTTCCCTCAGATACGCAGTATTTT. The chain employs TRBV11-3 and TRBJ2-3; D unclear. V shed 1 base and J shed 4 bases, with 6 bases lying between them. The germline gives CDR1 SGHNT, CDR2 YENEEA. CDR3 length: 13 amino acids.

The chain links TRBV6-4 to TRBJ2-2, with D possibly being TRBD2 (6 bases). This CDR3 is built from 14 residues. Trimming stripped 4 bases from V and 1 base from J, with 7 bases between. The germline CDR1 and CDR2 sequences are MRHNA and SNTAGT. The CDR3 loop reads CASSGGLNTGELFF. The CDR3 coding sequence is TGTGCCAGCAGTGGGGGACTGAACACCGGGGAGCTGTTTTTT.

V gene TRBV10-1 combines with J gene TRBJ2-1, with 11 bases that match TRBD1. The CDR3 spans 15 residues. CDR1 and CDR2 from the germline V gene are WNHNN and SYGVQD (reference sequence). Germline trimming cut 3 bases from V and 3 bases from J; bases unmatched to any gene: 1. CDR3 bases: TGCGCCAGCAGTGAAGGGACAGGGGGCTACAATGAGCAGTTCTTC. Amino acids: CASSEGTGGYNEQFF.

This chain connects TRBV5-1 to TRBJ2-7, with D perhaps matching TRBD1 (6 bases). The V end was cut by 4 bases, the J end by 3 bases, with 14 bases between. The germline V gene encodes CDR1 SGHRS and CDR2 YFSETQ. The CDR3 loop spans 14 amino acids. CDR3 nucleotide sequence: TGCGCCAGCAGCCGTTCGACAGGACACTACGAGCAGTACTTC. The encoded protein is CASSRSTGHYEQYF.

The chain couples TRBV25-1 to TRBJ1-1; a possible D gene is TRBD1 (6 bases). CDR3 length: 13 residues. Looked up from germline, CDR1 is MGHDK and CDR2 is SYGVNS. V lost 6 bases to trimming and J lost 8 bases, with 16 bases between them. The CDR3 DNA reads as TGTGCCAGCAGGCCCACAGGGAGGGAGGAAGCTTTCTTT. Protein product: CASRPTGREEAFF.

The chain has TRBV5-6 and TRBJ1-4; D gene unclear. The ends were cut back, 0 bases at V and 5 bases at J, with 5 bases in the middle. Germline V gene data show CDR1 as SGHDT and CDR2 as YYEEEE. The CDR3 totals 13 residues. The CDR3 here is CASSLGQNEKLFF. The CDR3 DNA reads TGTGCCAGCAGCTTGGGCCAGAATGAAAAACTGTTTTTT.

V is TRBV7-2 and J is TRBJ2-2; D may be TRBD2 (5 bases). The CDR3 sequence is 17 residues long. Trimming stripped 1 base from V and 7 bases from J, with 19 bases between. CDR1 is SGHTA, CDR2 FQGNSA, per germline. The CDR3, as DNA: TGTGCCAGCAGCTTAGTAGGTGCGGGTTTCGAGGACGGGGAGCTGTTTTTT. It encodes CASSLVGAGFEDGELFF.

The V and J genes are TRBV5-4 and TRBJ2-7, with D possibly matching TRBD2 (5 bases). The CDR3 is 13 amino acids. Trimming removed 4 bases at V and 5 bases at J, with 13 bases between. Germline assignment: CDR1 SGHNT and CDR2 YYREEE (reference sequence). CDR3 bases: TGTGCCAGCAGCCGGGGATCACAGAACGAGCAGTACTTC. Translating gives CASSRGSQNEQYF.

CDR3 DNA: TGTGCCATCAGTGAGGGACAGGGTCCCTCCTACGAGCAGTACTTC. Protein: CAISEGQGPSYEQYF. V usage is TRBV10-3 and J usage is TRBJ2-7; TRBD1 aligns across 8 bases. The CDR3 loop spans 15 amino acids. Germline trimming cut 2 bases from V and 0 bases from J; bases unmatched to any gene: 3. The germline V gene encodes CDR1 ENHRY and CDR2 SYGVKD.

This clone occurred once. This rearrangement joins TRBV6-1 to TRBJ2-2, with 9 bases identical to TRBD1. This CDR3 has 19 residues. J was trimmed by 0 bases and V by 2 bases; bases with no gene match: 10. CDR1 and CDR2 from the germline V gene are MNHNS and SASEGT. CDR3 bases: TGTGCCAGCAGTGAACCCACCGGGACAGGGTCAGCGAACACCGGGGAGCTGTTTTTT. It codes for CASSEPTGTGSANTGELFF.

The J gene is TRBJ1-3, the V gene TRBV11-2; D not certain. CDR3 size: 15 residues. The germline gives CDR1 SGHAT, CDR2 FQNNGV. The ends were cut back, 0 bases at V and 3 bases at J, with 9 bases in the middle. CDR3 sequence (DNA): TGTGCCAGCAGCTTAGATGAGGGCGGTGGAAACACCATATATTTT. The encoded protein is CASSLDEGGGNTIYF. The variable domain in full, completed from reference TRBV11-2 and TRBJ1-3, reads EAGVAQSPRYKIIEKRQSVAFWCNPISGHATLYWYQQILGQGPKLLIQFQNNGVVDDSQLPKDRFSAERLKGVDSTLKIQPAKLEDSAVYLCASSLDEGGGNTIYFGEGSWLTVV.

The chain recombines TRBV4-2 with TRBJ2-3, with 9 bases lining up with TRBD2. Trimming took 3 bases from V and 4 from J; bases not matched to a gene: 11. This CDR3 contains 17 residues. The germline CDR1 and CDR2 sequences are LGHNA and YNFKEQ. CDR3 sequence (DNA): TGTGCCAGCAGCCACGGGACTAGCATGGGGGGTTCAGATACGCAGTATTTT. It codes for CASSHGTSMGGSDTQYF.

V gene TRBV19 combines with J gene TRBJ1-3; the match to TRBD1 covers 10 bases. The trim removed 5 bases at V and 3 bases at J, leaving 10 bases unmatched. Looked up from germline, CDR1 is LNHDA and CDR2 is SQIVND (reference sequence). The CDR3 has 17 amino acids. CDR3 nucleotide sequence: TGTGCCAGTAGTGAGCAGCCGACAGGGGGCTTTGGAAACACCATATATTTT. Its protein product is CASSEQPTGGFGNTIYF.

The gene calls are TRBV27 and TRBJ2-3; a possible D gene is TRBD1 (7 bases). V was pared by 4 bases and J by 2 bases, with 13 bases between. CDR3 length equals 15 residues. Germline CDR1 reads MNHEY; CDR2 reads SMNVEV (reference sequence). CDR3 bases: TGTGCCAGCAGTTCCTACAGGGGACTCACAGATACGCAGTATTTT. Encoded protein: CASSSYRGLTDTQYF.

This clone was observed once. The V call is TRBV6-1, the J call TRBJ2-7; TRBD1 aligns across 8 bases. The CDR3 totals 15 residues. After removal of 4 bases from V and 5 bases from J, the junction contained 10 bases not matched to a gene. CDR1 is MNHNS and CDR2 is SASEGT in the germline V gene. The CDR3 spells CASSARQGSSNEQYF. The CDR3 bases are TGTGCCAGCAGTGCTAGACAGGGGTCGTCGAACGAGCAGTACTTC.

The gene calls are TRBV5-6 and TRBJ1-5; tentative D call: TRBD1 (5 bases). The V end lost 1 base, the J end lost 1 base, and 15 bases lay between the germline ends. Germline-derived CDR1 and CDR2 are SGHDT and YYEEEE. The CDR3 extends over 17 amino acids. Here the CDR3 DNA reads TGTGCCAGCAGCTTGAGGCCAGGGTCCCCGAGCAATCAGCCCCAGCATTTT. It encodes CASSLRPGSPSNQPQHF. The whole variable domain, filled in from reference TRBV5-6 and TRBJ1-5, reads DAGVTQSPTHLIKTRGQQVTLRCSPKSGHDTVSWYQQALGQGPQFIFQYYEEEERQRGNFPDRFSGHQFPNYSSELNVNALLLGDSALYLCASSLRPGSPSNQPQHFGDGTRLSIL.

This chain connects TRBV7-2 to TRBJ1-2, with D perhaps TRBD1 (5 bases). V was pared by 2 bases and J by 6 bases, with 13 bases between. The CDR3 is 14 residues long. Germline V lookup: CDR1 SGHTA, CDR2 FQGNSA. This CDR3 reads CASSLPGGRNGYTF. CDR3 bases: TGTGCCAGCAGCTTACCTGGGGGGAGGAATGGCTACACCTTC.

This CDR3 reads CASSRSGGPYEQYF. The CDR3 nucleotides read TGTGCCAGCAGCAGAAGCGGGGGACCCTACGAGCAGTACTTC. The chain uses TRBV7-9 and TRBJ2-7, with 8 positions matching TRBD2. J lost 2 bases, V lost 5 bases, and 5 bases had no gene match. The CDR3 has 14 amino acids. CDR1 and CDR2 from the germline V gene are SEHNR and FQNEAQ (reference sequence).

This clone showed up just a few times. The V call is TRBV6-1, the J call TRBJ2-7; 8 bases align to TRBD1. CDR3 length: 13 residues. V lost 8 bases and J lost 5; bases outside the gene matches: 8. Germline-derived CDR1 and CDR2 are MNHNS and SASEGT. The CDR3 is CASVGTGLNEQYF. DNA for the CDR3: TGTGCCAGCGTGGGGACAGGCTTAAACGAGCAGTACTTC.

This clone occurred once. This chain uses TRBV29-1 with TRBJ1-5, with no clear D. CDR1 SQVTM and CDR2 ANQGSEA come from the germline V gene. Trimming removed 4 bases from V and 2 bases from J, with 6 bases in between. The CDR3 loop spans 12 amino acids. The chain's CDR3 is CSVASGNQPQHF. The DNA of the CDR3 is TGCAGCGTTGCGTCAGGCAATCAGCCCCAGCATTTT.